Listed here are 18 T cell receptor beta chains from one sample, sequenced in a study of cytomegalovirus exposure and HLA in healthy donors. A multiplex PCR was run with 60 Vbeta primers and 13 Jbeta primers. The method was immunoSEQ multiplex PCR; TCRdb's version includes in-frame clones alone and lacks a portion of them. The repertoire holds 120,000 to 150,000 clones, about 82% seen once, with more than 4% in the top ten. The sample taken for sequencing was PBMCs. These receptors all stem from a woman aged 40 to 50 in good health and CMV-seropositive.

The count of this clone is one. The rearrangement joins TRBV28 to TRBJ2-5; 7 bases are shared with TRBD1. The DNA end favors TRBJ2-7, so the J call may be wrong. From germline, CDR1 is MDHEN and CDR2 SYDVKM. CDR3 size: 16 residues. CDR3 DNA sequence: TGTGCCAGCAGTTCCCCGGGGACAGAGTTATTCTACGAGCAGTACTTC. This gives the protein CASSSPGTELFYEQYF.

The genes are TRBV29-1 and TRBJ1-2; 8 bases are shared with TRBD1. The J segment lost 2 bases and the V segment lost 3 bases, leaving 5 bases of the junction unmatched. Germline CDR1 and CDR2: SQVTM and ANQGSEA. This CDR3 is 14 amino acids long. The CDR3 DNA reads as TGCAGCGTTGATCCGGCAGGGGGCAACTATGGCTACACCTTC. It encodes CSVDPAGGNYGYTF.

The chain links TRBV10-3 to TRBJ1-1; tentative D call: TRBD1 (6 bases). V was clipped by 6 bases and J by 1 base, with 12 bases between them. Germline CDR1 and CDR2: ENHRY and SYGVKD. CDR3 length: 14 residues. CDR3 residues: CAIRTDRSNTEAFF. For the CDR3, the DNA is TGTGCCATCAGGACTGACAGGTCGAACACTGAAGCTTTCTTT.

This chain connects TRBV9 to TRBJ1-3, with D tentatively TRBD1 (5 bases). Trimming pared 4 bases from V and 0 bases from J, leaving 8 bases between. Germline V gene sequence: CDR1 SGDLS, CDR2 YYNGEE. The CDR3 has 14 residues. Written as DNA, the CDR3 is TGTGCCAGCAGCACAGGTTCCTCTGGAAACACCATATATTTT. Amino acid sequence: CASSTGSSGNTIYF.

V usage is TRBV10-3 and J usage is TRBJ2-5; 7 bases match TRBD1. The J call may be mistaken, given a closer DNA end match to TRBJ2-7. CDR1 is ENHRY, CDR2 SYGVKD, per germline. The CDR3 consists of 14 residues. The CDR3 loop reads CAAQKQGSLYEQYF. CDR3 nucleotides: TGTGCCGCTCAGAAACAGGGGTCCCTGTACGAGCAGTACTTC.

This chain uses TRBV9 with TRBJ2-3; D is possibly TRBD2 (7 bases). The CDR3 covers 16 residues. Germline V gene lookup returns CDR1 SGDLS and CDR2 YYNGEE. Deletions cut 3 bases from V and 5 bases from J, with 19 bases between. The CDR3 protein is CASSGHLGGAGDTQYF. The DNA for the CDR3 is TGTGCCAGCAGCGGCCATCTTGGGGGGGCGGGAGATACGCAGTATTTT.

This clone appeared a few times. The rearrangement uses TRBV2 and TRBJ1-1; possibly TRBD1 for D (5 bases). Germline values: CDR1 SNHLY, CDR2 FYNNEI. The CDR3 is 16 residues long. V was trimmed by 3 bases and J by 1 base, leaving 15 bases between them. The DNA for the CDR3 is TGTGCCAGCAGTGAGGGGGGGTTGGTCGGGAACACTGAAGCTTTCTTT. Protein sequence: CASSEGGLVGNTEAFF.

This chain links TRBV5-1 with TRBJ2-7; 10 bases align to TRBD2. Germline V gene sequence: CDR1 SGHRS, CDR2 YFSETQ. This CDR3 region has 14 residues. V was pared by 4 bases and J by 9 bases, with 10 bases of the junction left unmatched. DNA for the CDR3: TGCGCCAGCAGCAAAAACGGACTAGCGGAAGCGCAGTACTTC. Translation: CASSKNGLAEAQYF.

The rearrangement uses TRBV27 and TRBJ1-6; 8 bases are a match to TRBD1. This CDR3 comprises 15 residues. Germline lookup yields CDR1 MNHEY and CDR2 SMNVEV (reference sequence). V lost 7 bases to trimming and J lost 7 bases; unmatched junction nucleotides: 9. The CDR3 coding sequence is TGTGCCAGCAATCAGCAGGGGGCACGGAATTCACCCCTCCACTTT. It is translated as CASNQQGARNSPLHF.

The sample holds a few counts of this clone. The CDR3 DNA reads TGTGCCAGTAGCCCGACAGGACGAAGCACTGAAGCTTTCTTT. Its protein product is CASSPTGRSTEAFF. The chain recombines TRBV19 with TRBJ1-1; D is possibly TRBD1 (6 bases). This CDR3 has 14 amino acids. V was shortened by 6 bases and J by 4 bases, with 15 bases between the two germline ends. Germline loops: CDR1 LNHDA, CDR2 SQIVND (reference sequence).

This clone was detected only a few times. Other DNA sequences of this sample code for an identical CDR3. The chain is built from TRBV5-1 and TRBJ2-7; 9 bases fit TRBD1. The CDR3 consists of 14 residues. From germline, CDR1 is SGHRS and CDR2 YFSETQ. V lost 5 bases and J lost 4; bases outside the gene matches: 7. The CDR3 spells CASSLPGQGYEQYF. CDR3 bases: TGCGCCAGCAGTCTTCCGGGACAGGGATACGAGCAGTACTTC.

This clone was detected a few times. The chain has TRBV30 and TRBJ1-1; D gene unclear. The germline V gene has CDR1 GTSNPN and CDR2 SVGIG (reference sequence). V lost 7 bases to trimming and J lost 0 bases, with 15 bases between them. The CDR3 is 14 amino acids. The CDR3 DNA follows: TGTGCCTCCCGGAGTTTCGGGGTGAACACTGAAGCTTTCTTT. The encoded protein is CASRSFGVNTEAFF.

The DNA for the CDR3 is TGTGCCAGCAGCCTTACCGAGACACAATCAGAGACCCAGTACTTC. This sequence encodes CASSLTETQSETQYF. The chain recombines TRBV7-8 with TRBJ2-5; the D is unclear. Trimming shortened V by 5 bases and J by 4 bases, and 17 bases separated the two germline ends. Germline CDR1 is SGHVS and CDR2 is FQNEAQ. The CDR3 totals 15 residues.

V gene TRBV6-5 combines with J gene TRBJ1-5; D is unclear. The CDR3 runs 14 residues. Trimming left V 2 bases short and J 0 bases short, with 5 bases between. Germline V lookup: CDR1 MNHEY, CDR2 SVGAGI. CDR3 DNA: TGTGCCAGCAGTTACCTTCCTAGCAATCAGCCCCAGCATTTT. Its translation: CASSYLPSNQPQHF.

Comment on this clone: One end of the junction varies from germline; a read error may be responsible. The chain has TRBV7-9 and TRBJ2-1, with a tentative D call TRBD2 (5 bases). CDR3 length: 12 residues. Looked up from germline, CDR1 is SEHNR and CDR2 is FQNEAQ (reference sequence). The CDR3 is CSSSSSGREQFF. The DNA for the CDR3 is TGTTCCAGCAGCTCAAGCGGACGCGAGCAGTTCTTC.

J is TRBJ2-1 and V is TRBV11-2; possible D gene TRBD2, 6 bases. The CDR3 runs to 16 residues. Germline lookup yields CDR1 SGHAT and CDR2 FQNNGV. With 5 bases removed from V and 5 bases from J, the gap between germline ends came to 19 bases. CDR3 DNA sequence: TGTGCCAGCAGCCCGGGGCGGGGCCGGAGGGACAATGAGCAGTTCTTC. Translated, it gives CASSPGRGRRDNEQFF. Based on the CDR3 plus reference TRBV11-2 and TRBJ2-1, the full variable domain is EAGVAQSPRYKIIEKRQSVAFWCNPISGHATLYWYQQILGQGPKLLIQFQNNGVVDDSQLPKDRFSAERLKGVDSTLKIQPAKLEDSAVYLCASSPGRGRRDNEQFFGPGTRLTVL.

The genes are TRBV5-1 and TRBJ1-2; D uncertain. From germline, CDR1 is SGHRS and CDR2 YFSETQ. The CDR3 spans 12 residues. Trimming cost V 0 bases and J 6 bases, with 6 bases left between them. CDR3 in amino acids: CASSLELDGYTF. The CDR3 DNA reads as TGCGCCAGCAGCTTGGAACTGGATGGCTACACCTTC.

V is TRBV6-6 and J is TRBJ2-1; 9 bases are shared with TRBD2. The CDR3 has 16 residues. Per the germline V gene, CDR1 is MNHNY and CDR2 is SVGAGI (reference sequence). V lost 0 bases, J lost 6 bases, and 6 bases stayed unmatched. As DNA, the CDR3 is TGTGCCAGCAGTTACTCGACGGGACTAGCAGGCAATGAGCAGTTCTTC. Encoded protein: CASSYSTGLAGNEQFF.